This T cell receptor beta chain was recorded in a study of human thymus T cells (TCRdb year 2020). Turning to the overall study: TCR alpha and beta repertoires from about 8 infant thymus samples and a few related peripheral blood samples were characterized in the study. The cohort included several male and a couple of female infants, with donor ages spanning 7 to 244 days. Results the study describes overall, beyond this receptor: The related research reported highly overlapping thymic TCR repertoires among unrelated individuals. Both the thymic and the peripheral blood repertoires appeared to show biased V and J gene segment usage. Thymus samples yielded on average about 810,000 unique TCRB clonotypes, compared with 75,000 to 100,000 from blood samples.

Thymus tissue was collected as surgical resects that were removed during corrective cardiac surgery. Immunologically healthy infants undergoing open corrective cardiac surgery for congenital heart defects in Finland were used as donors. After being mechanically released from the tissue, thymocytes were kept at -70 degrees C in pellets of about 8.5-32 million cells. A QIAsymphony instrument was used to extract genomic DNA from frozen cell pellets. TCRB and TCRAD loci were amplified from a standardized quantity of quality-controlled genomic DNA using the immunoSEQ multiplex PCR assay. Amplicons spanned the V(D)J region at a length sufficient to cover the CDR3 and identify V and J genes. The amplicons were sequenced on an Illumina platform via the commercial immunoSEQ service. The authors processed their data as follows. Primer bias and sequencing errors were corrected using previously described methods, and TCRAD and TCRB definitions followed the IMGT database. immunoSEQ Analyzer 3.0 and VDJTools were used for repertoire analysis, which covered basic statistics, V/J segment usage, diversity estimates, rarefaction and pairwise overlap. Diversity was estimated with Chao1, ChaoE, Efron-Thisted, Shannon and inverse Simpson indices, and also on datasets down-sampled to the smallest sample. Repertoire overlap used strict matching of CDR3 nucleotide sequence, V gene and J gene, with Jaccard-based multidimensional scaling clustering. TCRdb provides this immuneACCESS table in a form limited to in-frame rearrangements. Some clones are lacking; in checked studies, under half of them reflect an unresolved V gene, and why the rest are absent is not known. V and J calls and clone size are copied from that table; D and trimming were computed from the DNA. The sample contains 55,000 to 85,000 clones, 85% to 95% of them found a single time. Clones ranked in the top ten supply 0.034% of the sample.

In regard to this clone: Its antigen has not been determined. Base qualities are not provided; no much larger clone lies one nucleotide away.

CDR1 and CDR2, per the germline V gene (reference sequence), are SSHAT and FNYEAQ. From the cysteine through the phenylalanine, the CDR3 covers 16 amino acids. Only the CDR3 DNA stays, 48 bases, in frame from base 1. Trimming accounts for 2 bases at V and 7 bases at J, while the number of junction bases matched to no gene is 11. The receptor was isolated from a girl under three years old with a congenital heart defect but otherwise immunologically healthy. The specimen was thymus tissue. The chain is assembled from TRBV7-7 and TRBJ2-1; a stretch of 7 junction bases matches TRBD2. The nucleotide sequence is TGTGCCAGCAGCTTACGGCCGAGGGGAGGGGATAATGAGCAGTTCTTC. Translated, this is CASSLRPRGGDNEQFF.